Listed below are T cell receptor beta chains from one sample, sequenced in a study of T-cell memory formation after mild COVID-19. TCRdb ran MiXCR on the 5' RACE reads and lists one entry per CDR3 protein. The data show under 300,000 distinct CDR3 sequences, with approximately 16% seen just once and approximately 3.6% held by the top ten. Sequencing used PBMCs or a T cell subset sorted from them (not recorded which). These receptors all stem from a man between 18 and 35 years old who had mild COVID-19 (a few samples of this study predate the infection). Cell type and time point are not known. Both conserved end residues are part of each CDR3. The D gene is left open where the match is weak. Only some rows state a clone size, as once, few, many or a class for expanded clones.

J gene: TRBJ1-6
V gene: TRBV7-9
D gene: TRBD1
clone size: -
CDR3 DNA: TGTGCCAGCAGCCTTACAGGGGACTTACCTCAAAACGCCCTCCACTTT
CDR3 protein: CASSLTGDLPQNALHF

J gene: TRBJ2-3
V gene: TRBV19
D gene: TRBD2
clone size: -
CDR3 DNA: TGTGCCAGTAAGAGCGGGAGTGACACAGATACGCAGTATTTT
CDR3 protein: CASKSGSDTDTQYF

J gene: TRBJ2-1
V gene: TRBV18
D gene: TRBD2
clone size: -
CDR3 DNA: TGTGCCAGCTCCCCGAGGCTAGCGGAGAGCTCCTACAATGAGCAGTTCTTC
CDR3 protein: CASSPRLAESSYNEQFF

J gene: TRBJ2-2
V gene: TRBV7-2
D gene: TRBD1
clone size: many
CDR3 DNA: TGTGCCAGCAGCTTAAGCCCCTGGACAGGATCCGCCGGGGAGCTGTTTTTT
CDR3 protein: CASSLSPWTGSAGELFF

J gene: TRBJ2-2
V gene: TRBV5-1
D gene: TRBD1
clone size: few
CDR3 DNA: TGCGCCAGCAGCGGGGGACAGTCCACCGGGGAGCTGTTTTTT
CDR3 protein: CASSGGQSTGELFF

J gene: TRBJ2-6
V gene: TRBV5-1
D gene: -
clone size: many
CDR3 DNA: TGCGCCAGCAGCCGGAACCCTCGGGACATCTCTGGGGCCAACGTCCTGACTTTC
CDR3 protein: CASSRNPRDISGANVLTF

J gene: TRBJ2-1
V gene: TRBV3-1
D gene: TRBD1
clone size: -
CDR3 DNA: TGTGCCAGCAGCCAAGATATCGCGCCGGGACAGGGAGACAATGAGCAGTTCTTC
CDR3 protein: CASSQDIAPGQGDNEQFF

J gene: TRBJ2-2
V gene: TRBV7-3
D gene: -
clone size: -
CDR3 DNA: TGTGCCAGCAGCAGTGGCCGGGGGCCCTACAAGGAGCTGTTTTTT
CDR3 protein: CASSSGRGPYKELFF

J gene: TRBJ2-3
V gene: TRBV4-3
D gene: TRBD2
clone size: -
CDR3 DNA: TGCGCCAGCAGCCGATCCGGGACTAGCGAAAATACGCAGTATTTT
CDR3 protein: CASSRSGTSENTQYF

J gene: TRBJ1-1
V gene: TRBV5-1
D gene: -
clone size: few
CDR3 DNA: TGCGCCAGCAGCCCGGGACCAGTTACTGAAGCTTTCTTT
CDR3 protein: CASSPGPVTEAFF

J gene: TRBJ1-2
V gene: TRBV3-1
D gene: -
clone size: many
CDR3 DNA: TGTGCCAGCAGCCAAGGGAGAGCTAAGCCCTATGGCTACACCTTC
CDR3 protein: CASSQGRAKPYGYTF

J gene: TRBJ2-3
V gene: TRBV5-1
D gene: -
clone size: many
CDR3 DNA: TGCGCCAGCAGCTTGACAGGAGGAGATACGCAGTATTTT
CDR3 protein: CASSLTGGDTQYF

J gene: TRBJ1-2
V gene: TRBV28
D gene: TRBD1
clone size: few
CDR3 DNA: TGTGCCAGCAGGCCGGGACAGACCTATGGCTACACCTTC
CDR3 protein: CASRPGQTYGYTF

J gene: TRBJ2-7
V gene: TRBV4-1
D gene: -
clone size: -
CDR3 DNA: TGCGCCAGCAGCCAAGATCCAGGGGCCCTCTACGAGCAGTACTTC
CDR3 protein: CASSQDPGALYEQYF

J gene: TRBJ2-3
V gene: TRBV5-4
D gene: -
clone size: few
CDR3 DNA: TGTGCCAGCAGCTTGGCCCGGGCAGGGAGCACAGATACGCAGTATTTT
CDR3 protein: CASSLARAGSTDTQYF

J gene: TRBJ2-3
V gene: TRBV7-2
D gene: TRBD2
clone size: few
CDR3 DNA: TGTGCCAGCAGCTTAGCGGGGGGGGTGGCAGATACGCAGTATTTT
CDR3 protein: CASSLAGGVADTQYF

J gene: TRBJ2-3
V gene: TRBV4-1
D gene: TRBD2
clone size: few
CDR3 DNA: TGCGCCAGCAGCCAGAGGACTAGCGGGGTGGGGATAGATACGCAGTATTTT
CDR3 protein: CASSQRTSGVGIDTQYF

J gene: TRBJ2-3
V gene: TRBV4-3
D gene: -
clone size: -
CDR3 DNA: TGCGCCAGCAGCCAAGTATTGCTTGGATTAGTCCCAGATACGCAGTATTTT
CDR3 protein: CASSQVLLGLVPDTQYF

J gene: TRBJ2-4
V gene: TRBV29-1
D gene: -
clone size: few
CDR3 DNA: TGCAGCGGCTCCCCGGCCGGGGTAAACATTCAGTACTTC
CDR3 protein: CSGSPAGVNIQYF

J gene: TRBJ1-4
V gene: TRBV6-5
D gene: -
clone size: few
CDR3 DNA: TGTGCCAGCAGCCAGACAAGCTTCCCCCTTAGTGGAAAACTGTTTTTT
CDR3 protein: CASSQTSFPLSGKLFF

J gene: TRBJ2-5
V gene: TRBV12-3/TRBV12-4
D gene: TRBD2
clone size: -
CDR3 DNA: TGTGCCAGCAGAACGGGACTAGCGGCAGAGACCCAGTACTTC
CDR3 protein: CASRTGLAAETQYF

J gene: TRBJ1-1
V gene: TRBV12-3/TRBV12-4
D gene: TRBD1
clone size: many
CDR3 DNA: TGTGCCAGCAGTCGACCACGACAGGGGGTCGGGAACACTGAAGCTTTCTTT
CDR3 protein: CASSRPRQGVGNTEAFF

J gene: TRBJ1-1
V gene: TRBV7-3
D gene: -
clone size: many
CDR3 DNA: TGTGCCAGCAGCCACGACAGATGGACTGAAGCTTTCTTT
CDR3 protein: CASSHDRWTEAFF

J gene: TRBJ1-1
V gene: TRBV10-2
D gene: -
clone size: -
CDR3 DNA: TGCGCCAGCAGTGAGATCGAGAACACTGAAGCTTTCTTT
CDR3 protein: CASSEIENTEAFF

J gene: TRBJ1-1
V gene: TRBV5-1
D gene: -
clone size: -
CDR3 DNA: TGCGCCAGCAGTATGGTGGTCGGCATGAACACTGAAGCTTTCTTT
CDR3 protein: CASSMVVGMNTEAFF

J gene: TRBJ2-5
V gene: TRBV7-9
D gene: -
clone size: -
CDR3 DNA: TGTGCCAGCAGCGTAGGAGGGGGAGGGGAGACCCAGTACTTC
CDR3 protein: CASSVGGGGETQYF

J gene: TRBJ1-2
V gene: TRBV7-9
D gene: -
clone size: -
CDR3 DNA: TGTGCCAGCAGCTTAACGCAGGACTATGGCTACACCTTC
CDR3 protein: CASSLTQDYGYTF

J gene: TRBJ2-1
V gene: TRBV7-2
D gene: -
clone size: -
CDR3 DNA: TGTGCTTCAACGCCACACACAGGGACCCCATTTGAGCAGTTCTTC
CDR3 protein: CASTPHTGTPFEQFF

J gene: TRBJ2-2
V gene: TRBV7-2
D gene: -
clone size: few
CDR3 DNA: TGTGCCAGCAGCGATATACATGTAGGCGGGGAGCTGTTTTTT
CDR3 protein: CASSDIHVGGELFF

J gene: TRBJ1-1
V gene: TRBV2
D gene: -
clone size: -
CDR3 DNA: TGTGCCAGCAGACCGGGACGGAGTACTGAAGCTTTCTTT
CDR3 protein: CASRPGRSTEAFF

J gene: TRBJ1-2
V gene: TRBV20-1
D gene: TRBD1
clone size: -
CDR3 DNA: TGCAGTGCTAGGGCCGGGACAGATTTTACAGGGGGCTACACCTTC
CDR3 protein: CSARAGTDFTGGYTF

J gene: TRBJ1-6
V gene: TRBV27
D gene: -
clone size: once
CDR3 DNA: TGTGCCAGCACCGCACAGGGCCGAAATTCACCCCTCCACTTT
CDR3 protein: CASTAQGRNSPLHF

J gene: TRBJ2-5
V gene: TRBV4-2
D gene: -
clone size: -
CDR3 DNA: TGTGCCAGCAGCCAAGACCTCAGGGGGGCTGGCGAGACCCAGTACTTC
CDR3 protein: CASSQDLRGAGETQYF

J gene: TRBJ2-3
V gene: TRBV4-1
D gene: TRBD2
clone size: few
CDR3 DNA: TGCGCCAGCAGGGGAGCGGGACTCGGCACAGATACGCAGTATTTT
CDR3 protein: CASRGAGLGTDTQYF

J gene: TRBJ1-1
V gene: TRBV4-3
D gene: -
clone size: -
CDR3 DNA: TGCGCCAGCAGCCCCCCGGGGCCCCTAACTGAAGCTTTCTTT
CDR3 protein: CASSPPGPLTEAFF

J gene: TRBJ1-1
V gene: TRBV29-1
D gene: TRBD1
clone size: -
CDR3 DNA: TGCAGCGTCCCGAACAGGGGGGTGACTGAAGCTTTCTTT
CDR3 protein: CSVPNRGVTEAFF

J gene: TRBJ2-3
V gene: TRBV9
D gene: -
clone size: once
CDR3 DNA: TGTGCCAGCAGCGTAGAAAGTACGGCGCAGTATTTT
CDR3 protein: CASSVESTAQYF

J gene: TRBJ2-3
V gene: TRBV29-1
D gene: -
clone size: few
CDR3 DNA: TGCAGCGTGGAGGCCAGAGTTAGCACAGATACGCAGTATTTT
CDR3 protein: CSVEARVSTDTQYF

J gene: TRBJ1-2
V gene: TRBV12-3/TRBV12-4
D gene: -
clone size: -
CDR3 DNA: TGTGCCAGCAGGGTACAGGGAACCCCCTATGGCTACACCTTC
CDR3 protein: CASRVQGTPYGYTF

J gene: TRBJ2-4
V gene: TRBV6-6
D gene: -
clone size: -
CDR3 DNA: TGTGCCAGCAGTTACTCTCAGGGACCGGCCCAAAACATTCAGTACTTC
CDR3 protein: CASSYSQGPAQNIQYF

J gene: TRBJ2-1
V gene: TRBV7-2
D gene: TRBD1
clone size: many
CDR3 DNA: TGTGCCAGCAGCTCCGCAAGACAGGGGATGTCCTACAATGAGCAGTTCTTC
CDR3 protein: CASSSARQGMSYNEQFF

J gene: TRBJ2-5
V gene: TRBV20-1
D gene: -
clone size: few
CDR3 DNA: TGCAGTGCTAGAGTCCAGCCATGGGAGACCCAGTACTTC
CDR3 protein: CSARVQPWETQYF

J gene: TRBJ2-5
V gene: TRBV11-2
D gene: -
clone size: many
CDR3 DNA: TGTGCCAGCAGCTTAGGGGGTGGCTTGGAGACCCAGTACTTC
CDR3 protein: CASSLGGGLETQYF

J gene: TRBJ2-2
V gene: TRBV4-2
D gene: TRBD1
clone size: -
CDR3 DNA: TGTGCCAGCAGTCACTTGGGACAGAAGAACACCGGGGAGCTGTTTTTT
CDR3 protein: CASSHLGQKNTGELFF

J gene: TRBJ2-3
V gene: TRBV7-9
D gene: TRBD1
clone size: -
CDR3 DNA: TGTGCCAGCCTCGACAGGGGTGATACGCAGTATTTT
CDR3 protein: CASLDRGDTQYF

J gene: TRBJ2-3
V gene: TRBV4-3
D gene: TRBD2
clone size: -
CDR3 DNA: TGCGCCAGCAGCCAAGATGGGTTAGCGGGGGTAGTAGATACGCAGTATTTT
CDR3 protein: CASSQDGLAGVVDTQYF

J gene: TRBJ2-6
V gene: TRBV4-3
D gene: TRBD1
clone size: -
CDR3 DNA: TGCGCCAGCAGCCAAGATAGGGCAGGGGGCTACTCTGGGGCCAACGTCCTGACTTTC
CDR3 protein: CASSQDRAGGYSGANVLTF

J gene: TRBJ1-5
V gene: TRBV3-1
D gene: -
clone size: few
CDR3 DNA: TGTGCCAGCAGCCAGTTGTATAGCAATCAGCCCCAGCATTTT
CDR3 protein: CASSQLYSNQPQHF

J gene: TRBJ2-1
V gene: TRBV15
D gene: -
clone size: few
CDR3 DNA: TGTGCCACCAGCAGAGAAGGGGCGTCCTACAATGAGCAGTTCTTC
CDR3 protein: CATSREGASYNEQFF

J gene: TRBJ2-1
V gene: TRBV9
D gene: -
clone size: -
CDR3 DNA: TGTGCCAGCAGCGTAGGGAGGGGCCCCGACCGTAATGAGCAGTTCTTC
CDR3 protein: CASSVGRGPDRNEQFF

J gene: TRBJ2-7
V gene: TRBV7-2
D gene: -
clone size: many
CDR3 DNA: TGTGCCAGCAGCTTAGACCCTTACAACGAGCAGTACTTC
CDR3 protein: CASSLDPYNEQYF

J gene: TRBJ2-1
V gene: TRBV6-2/TRBV6-3
D gene: TRBD2
clone size: -
CDR3 DNA: TGTGCCAGCAACCCTCCGGGACTAGCGGTCGATGAGCAGTTCTTC
CDR3 protein: CASNPPGLAVDEQFF

J gene: TRBJ2-3
V gene: TRBV20-1
D gene: -
clone size: few
CDR3 DNA: TGCAGTGCAGCTCGAGGGGGGCGGTGGACAGATACGCAGTATTTT
CDR3 protein: CSAARGGRWTDTQYF

J gene: TRBJ2-7
V gene: TRBV18
D gene: -
clone size: few
CDR3 DNA: TGTGCCAGCTCACCGGGCTTTAATCTCGACGAGCAGTACTTC
CDR3 protein: CASSPGFNLDEQYF